These 22 T cell receptor beta chains originate from one sample sequenced in a study of blood T cell repertoires in COVID-19. Sequenced by immunoSEQ multiplex PCR; TCRdb stores in-frame clones only, minus some. The repertoire includes roughly 99,000 clones, about 90% of them detected once, and 1% to 1.5% sits in the top ten. Specimen: peripheral blood. The source is a woman aged 25 to 39 with acute or convalescent COVID-19.

The chain is built from TRBV7-2 and TRBJ1-1, with D perhaps TRBD1 (5 bases). CDR3 size: 14 residues. The ends were cut back, 0 bases at V and 4 bases at J, with 9 bases in the middle. Looked up from germline, CDR1 is SGHTA and CDR2 is FQGNSA. CDR3 in DNA: TGTGCCAGCAGCTTAGCTACAGGTACCACTGAAGCTTTCTTT. Its protein product is CASSLATGTTEAFF.

Regarding this clone: The same CDR3 is also encoded by other DNA sequences in this sample. The chain links TRBV6-4 to TRBJ2-1; maybe TRBD2 (6 bases). V shed 0 bases and J shed 7 bases, with 10 bases lying between them. The CDR3 is made up of 14 amino acids. The germline V gene has CDR1 MRHNA and CDR2 SNTAGT. The CDR3 here is CASSDSGGRNEQFF. CDR3 nucleotide sequence: TGTGCCAGCAGTGACTCGGGGGGTAGGAATGAGCAGTTCTTC.

The genes are TRBV28 and TRBJ1-5, with TRBD1 matching 10 bases. The CDR3 contains 15 residues. Trimming took 8 bases from V and 0 from J; bases not matched to a gene: 4. Germline V gene sequence: CDR1 MDHEN, CDR2 SYDVKM. The DNA of the CDR3 is TGTGCCAGCGGGACAGGGGCATATAGCAATCAGCCCCAGCATTTT. Translated: CASGTGAYSNQPQHF.

The gene calls are TRBV4-2 and TRBJ2-1; 13 positions match TRBD2. Germline V lookup: CDR1 LGHNA, CDR2 YNFKEQ. J was trimmed by 10 bases and V by 2 bases; bases with no gene match: 11. The CDR3 spans 17 residues. The CDR3 here is CASSQTPGTSGIGEQFF. The CDR3 coding sequence is TGTGCCAGCAGCCAAACCCCCGGGACTAGCGGGATCGGGGAGCAGTTCTTC.

CDR3: CASSDAVRGRNSPLHF. Here the CDR3 DNA reads TGTGCCAGCAGTGATGCGGTCCGGGGTAGAAATTCACCCCTCCACTTT. The chain has TRBV25-1 and TRBJ1-6; no reliable D call. V was pared by 3 bases and J by 7 bases, with 16 bases between. The CDR3 extends over 16 amino acids. Germline-derived CDR1 and CDR2 are MGHDK and SYGVNS.

There are a few counts of this clone. The rearrangement joins TRBV5-1 to TRBJ1-1, with no clear D. CDR1 and CDR2 from the germline V gene are SGHRS and YFSETQ. V lost 8 bases and J 1 base, leaving 9 bases between the germline ends. There are 12 residues in the CDR3. The CDR3 spells CARTIRNTEAFF. The CDR3 DNA is TGCGCCAGAACAATCAGGAACACTGAAGCTTTCTTT.

V usage is TRBV6-6 and J usage is TRBJ2-2, with TRBD2 matching 7 bases. Germline values: CDR1 MNHNY, CDR2 SVGAGI (reference sequence). This CDR3 comprises 16 residues. V lost 0 bases, J lost 6 bases, and 7 bases stayed unmatched. The CDR3 loop is CASSYSSLASAGELFF. CDR3 DNA sequence: TGTGCCAGCAGTTACTCTTCACTAGCGAGTGCCGGGGAGCTGTTTTTT.

On this clone: The junction and the germline gene differ at one end; a read error may be behind it. The chain recombines TRBV27 with TRBJ2-1, with 13 bases identical to TRBD2. CDR3 size: 16 residues. Germline CDR1 reads MNHEY; CDR2 reads SMNVEV (reference sequence). The CDR3 sequence is CASSLGTSGAYNKQFF. CDR3 coding DNA: TGTGCCAGCAGTCTGGGGACTAGCGGGGCCTACAATAAGCAGTTCTTC.

In this sample, this clone turned up once. This chain links TRBV15 with TRBJ1-1; D is perhaps TRBD1 (6 bases). The CDR3 consists of 17 residues. Germline V gene lookup returns CDR1 LNHNV and CDR2 YYDKDF (reference sequence). V was shortened by 1 base and J by 4 bases, with 19 bases between the two germline ends. CDR3 in DNA: TGTGCCACCAGCAGAGCCCCAAGGACAGTAAGCGCCACTGAAGCTTTCTTT. Encoded protein: CATSRAPRTVSATEAFF.

This clone has only one observation. The chain combines TRBV27 with TRBJ1-2; the D gene is possibly TRBD1 (6 bases). V gave up 0 bases and J gave up 3 bases, with 11 bases separating them. Germline loops: CDR1 MNHEY, CDR2 SMNVEV (reference sequence). The CDR3 is 15 residues long. CDR3 sequence: CASSLSAQGYYGYTF. CDR3 sequence (DNA): TGTGCCAGCAGTTTATCGGCACAGGGATACTATGGCTACACCTTC.

This chain uses TRBV12-3 or TRBV12-4 with TRBJ1-5; no definite D call. The CDR3 sequence is 12 residues long. V was shortened by 6 bases and J by 10 bases, with 13 bases between the two germline ends. The CDR3 spells CASSPDSSPQHF. CDR3 bases: TGTGCCAGCAGCCCGGACTCTTCCCCCCAGCATTTT.

The CDR3 loop reads CASSQDSNQETQYF. CDR3 DNA: TGTGCCAGCAGCCAGGACTCAAACCAAGAGACCCAGTACTTC. V and J are TRBV9 and TRBJ2-5; possibly TRBD2 for D (5 bases). The CDR3 consists of 14 residues. V lost 4 bases and J 0 bases, leaving 10 bases between the germline ends. Germline V gene sequence: CDR1 SGDLS, CDR2 YYNGEE.

This clone was detected a few times. This chain joins TRBV6-2 or TRBV6-3 and TRBJ2-6, with a tentative D call TRBD1 (5 bases). There are 15 residues in the CDR3. V lost 2 bases to trimming and J lost 0 bases, with 5 bases between them. CDR1 is MNHEY, CDR2 SVGEGT, per germline. In nucleotides, the CDR3 is TGTGCCAGCAGTTACAGGGGCTCTGGGGCCAACGTCCTGACTTTC. Translating gives CASSYRGSGANVLTF.

This rearrangement joins TRBV30 to TRBJ1-1; the D is unclear. CDR3 length: 14 amino acids. The germline V and J ends were trimmed by 0 bases and 5 bases, with 13 bases remaining between them. Germline V gene lookup returns CDR1 GTSNPN and CDR2 SVGIG (reference sequence). The CDR3 DNA sequence: TGTGCCTGGAGTGTAGTCAGCAAAGCGACTGAAGCTTTCTTT. Residues: CAWSVVSKATEAFF.

CDR3 bases: TGTGCCACCAGTGATCCCCACCGGGGGGGGTACAATGAGCAGTTCTTC. Translation gives CATSDPHRGGYNEQFF. The genes are TRBV24-1 and TRBJ2-1, with 8 bases lining up with TRBD2. The V segment lost 3 bases and the J segment 4 bases; nucleotides outside the gene matches: 7. The CDR3 is made up of 16 amino acids. Germline values: CDR1 KGHDR, CDR2 SFDVKD.

The V gene is TRBV29-1, the J gene TRBJ2-1; TRBD1 agrees at 7 bases. V shed 6 bases and J 4 bases; nucleotides not matched to a gene: 12. Germline V CDR1 and CDR2: SQVTM, ANQGSEA. This CDR3 is built from 15 residues. CDR3 DNA: TGCAGCGTAAGGGGGACAGAGCCGGCGTACAATGAGCAGTTCTTC. Protein sequence: CSVRGTEPAYNEQFF.

The J gene is TRBJ1-1, the V gene TRBV10-1; TRBD1 agrees at 9 bases. The length of the CDR3 is 16 residues. Germline trimming cut 1 base from V and 4 bases from J; bases unmatched to any gene: 7. CDR1 is WNHNN, CDR2 SYGVQD, per germline (reference sequence). The CDR3 nucleotides read TGCGCCAGCAGTGAGTTCCAGACAGGGGGGACCACTGAAGCTTTCTTT. Translated: CASSEFQTGGTTEAFF.

The CDR3 is CASSPGANTEAFF. The DNA of the CDR3 is TGTGCCAGCTCACCGGGAGCCAACACTGAAGCTTTCTTT. The chain couples TRBV18 to TRBJ1-1; D is unresolved. Trimming took off 3 bases at V and 2 bases at J, with 7 bases between the two ends. CDR1 is KGHSH and CDR2 is LQKENI in the germline V gene. CDR3 length: 13 residues.

The V and J genes are TRBV11-3 and TRBJ2-4, with 9 bases matching TRBD2. Losses at the gene ends were 1 base for V and 2 bases for J; bases not matched to a gene: 9. Germline values: CDR1 SGHNT, CDR2 YENEEA. The CDR3 is 18 residues long. The CDR3 nucleotides are TGTGCCAGCAGCTTAGTTTCCCGAGCGGGAGGATCCAAAAACATTCAGTACTTC. This sequence encodes CASSLVSRAGGSKNIQYF. The whole variable domain, filled in from reference TRBV11-3 and TRBJ2-4, reads EAGVVQSPRYKIIEKKQPVAFWCNPISGHNTLYWYLQNLGQGPELLIRYENEEAVDDSQLPKDRFSAERLKGVDSTLKIQPAELGDSAVYLCASSLVSRAGGSKNIQYFGAGTRLSVL.

The chain employs TRBV4-1 and TRBJ1-2; D remains ambiguous. Germline V lookup: CDR1 MGHRA, CDR2 YSYEKL. The CDR3 consists of 17 residues. The V end was cut by 0 bases, the J end by 0 bases, with 14 bases between. DNA of the CDR3: TGCGCCAGCAGCCAAGATCGGGTGGTCGGGGCTAACTATGGCTACACCTTC. Translating gives CASSQDRVVGANYGYTF.

The rearrangement uses TRBV5-1 and TRBJ2-3, with 15 bases aligning to TRBD2. V trimming: 4 bases; J trimming: 1 base; junction bases outside the gene matches: 7. The germline V gene encodes CDR1 SGHRS and CDR2 YFSETQ. The CDR3 totals 18 residues. CDR3 residues: CASSHGLAGGPGTDTQYF. The CDR3 DNA sequence: TGCGCCAGCAGCCACGGACTAGCGGGGGGGCCGGGCACAGATACGCAGTATTTT.

The chain joins TRBV5-4 to TRBJ1-2, with a weak D call TRBD1 (5 bases). The V end lost 8 bases, the J end lost 2 bases, and 13 bases lay between the germline ends. CDR3 length: 13 residues. The germline CDR1 and CDR2 sequences are SGHNT and YYREEE (reference sequence). In DNA form, the CDR3 reads TGTGCCAGTTATCAAAACAGGAACTATGGCTACACCTTC. It codes for CASYQNRNYGYTF. The full variable domain, with the rest looked up from reference TRBV5-4 and TRBJ1-2, is ETGVTQSPTHLIKTRGQQVTLRCSSQSGHNTVSWYQQALGQGPQFIFQYYREEENGRGNFPPRFSGLQFPNYSSELNVNALELDDSALYLCASYQNRNYGYTFGSGTRLTVV.